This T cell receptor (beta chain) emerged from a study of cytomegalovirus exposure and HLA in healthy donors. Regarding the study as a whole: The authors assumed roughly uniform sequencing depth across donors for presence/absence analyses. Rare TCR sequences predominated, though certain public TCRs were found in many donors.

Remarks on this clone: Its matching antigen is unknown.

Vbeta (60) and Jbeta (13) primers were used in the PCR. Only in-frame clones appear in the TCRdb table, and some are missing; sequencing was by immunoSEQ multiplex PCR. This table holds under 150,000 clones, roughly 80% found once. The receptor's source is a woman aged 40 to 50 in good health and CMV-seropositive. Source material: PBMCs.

CDR3 nucleotides: TGTGCCACCCAGACTAGCGGGAGTGACGAGCAGTACTTC. It yields the protein CATQTSGSDEQYF. The rearrangement joins TRBV10-3 to TRBJ2-7; TRBD2 agrees at 12 bases. The CDR3 spans 13 residues. J lost 5 bases, V lost 10 bases, and 6 bases had no gene match. Germline loops: CDR1 ENHRY, CDR2 SYGVKD.